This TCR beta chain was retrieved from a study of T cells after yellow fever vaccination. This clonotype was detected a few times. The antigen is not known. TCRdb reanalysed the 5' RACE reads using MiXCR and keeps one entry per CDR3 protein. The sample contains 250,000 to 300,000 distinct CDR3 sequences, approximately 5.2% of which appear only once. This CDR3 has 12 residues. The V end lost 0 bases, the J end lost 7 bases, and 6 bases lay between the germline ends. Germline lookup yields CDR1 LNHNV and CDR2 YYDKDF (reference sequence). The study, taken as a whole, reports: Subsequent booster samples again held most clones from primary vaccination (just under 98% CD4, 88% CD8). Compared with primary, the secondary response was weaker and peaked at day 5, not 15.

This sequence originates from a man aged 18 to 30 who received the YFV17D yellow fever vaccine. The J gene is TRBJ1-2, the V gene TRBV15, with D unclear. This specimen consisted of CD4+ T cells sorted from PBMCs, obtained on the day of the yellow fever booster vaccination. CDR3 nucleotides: TGTGCCACCAGCAGAGACGGCTTTGGCTACACCTTC. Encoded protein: CATSRDGFGYTF.